The 3 T cell receptor beta chains given below trace back to one sample, sequenced in a study of blood T cell repertoires in COVID-19 (dated by TCRdb to the early 2020s). Libraries were prepared through the immunoSEQ multiplex PCR assay. As stored in TCRdb, this immuneACCESS dataset retains in-frame rearrangements with V and J assigned. A fraction of the clones does not appear; measured against another copy, unresolved V genes explain less than half of the discrepancy, and the remainder lacks a known reason. Recorded for this sample are approximately 240,000 clones; 70% to 85% of them occurred a single time. The ten largest clones capture under 4.5% of the sample. Sequencing was carried out using peripheral blood. Receptors originate from a woman in her 40s with active or convalescent COVID-19.

Worth noting for this clone: Compared with germline, one end of the junction differs, possibly owing to a read error. The CDR3 reads CASSLDPRMGNTIYF. CDR3 sequence (DNA): TGCGCCAGTAGCTTGGATCCGAGAATGGGAAACACCATATATTTT. J is TRBJ1-3 and V is TRBV5-1, with D hard to call. Germline V lookup: CDR1 SGHRS, CDR2 YFSETQ. This CDR3 is 15 amino acids long.

The rearrangement joins TRBV2 to TRBJ2-1; possible D gene TRBD2, 6 bases. CDR1 SNHLY and CDR2 FYNNEI come from the germline V gene. The CDR3 covers 13 residues. Trimming took off 2 bases at V and 7 bases at J, with 9 bases between the two ends. The CDR3 DNA sequence: TGTGCCAGCAGTGAATGGGGAGGTAATGAGCAGTTCTTC. As protein: CASSEWGGNEQFF. Full variable domain (rest looked up from reference TRBV2 and TRBJ2-1): EPEVTQTPSHQVTQMGQEVILRCVPISNHLYFYWYRQILGQKVEFLVSFYNNEISEKSEIFDDQFSVERPDGSNFTLKIRSTKLEDSAMYFCASSEWGGNEQFFGPGTRLTVL.

The rearrangement uses TRBV24-1 and TRBJ2-1; weak D call: TRBD1 (5 bases). The V gene's germline CDR1 is KGHDR and CDR2 SFDVKD. V dropped 11 bases and J dropped 6 bases, with 13 bases sitting between them. The CDR3 contains 12 residues. In nucleotides, the CDR3 is TGTGCCAGTGCAGGGTTACTCAATGAGCAGTTCTTC. It translates to CASAGLLNEQFF.